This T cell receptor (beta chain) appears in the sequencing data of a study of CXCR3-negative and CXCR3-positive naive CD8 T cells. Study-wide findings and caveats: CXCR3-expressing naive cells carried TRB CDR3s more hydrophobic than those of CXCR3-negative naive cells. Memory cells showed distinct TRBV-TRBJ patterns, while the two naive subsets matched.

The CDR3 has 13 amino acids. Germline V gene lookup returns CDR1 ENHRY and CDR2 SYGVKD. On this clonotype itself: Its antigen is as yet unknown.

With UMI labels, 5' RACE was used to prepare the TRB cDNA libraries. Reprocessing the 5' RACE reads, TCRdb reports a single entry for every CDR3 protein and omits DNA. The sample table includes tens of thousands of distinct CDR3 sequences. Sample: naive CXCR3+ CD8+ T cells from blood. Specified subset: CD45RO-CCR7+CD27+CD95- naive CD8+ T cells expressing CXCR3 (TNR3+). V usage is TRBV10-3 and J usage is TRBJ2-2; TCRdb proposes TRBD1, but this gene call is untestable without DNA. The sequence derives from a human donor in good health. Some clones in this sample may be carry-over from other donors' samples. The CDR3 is CAGQGAGTGELFF.